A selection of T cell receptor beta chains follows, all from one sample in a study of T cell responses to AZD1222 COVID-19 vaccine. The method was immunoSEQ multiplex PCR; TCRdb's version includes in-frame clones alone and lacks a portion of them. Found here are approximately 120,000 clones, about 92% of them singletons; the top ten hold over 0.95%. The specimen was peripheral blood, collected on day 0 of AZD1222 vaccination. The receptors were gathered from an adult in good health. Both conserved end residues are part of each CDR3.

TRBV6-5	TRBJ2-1	CASSVGAGVYNEQFF
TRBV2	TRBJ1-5	CASRQSNSPGNQPQHF
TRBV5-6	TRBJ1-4	CASSDAGTGGEKLFF
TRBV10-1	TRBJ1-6	CASSEGCGQGKNSPLHF
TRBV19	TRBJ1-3	CASKMLGTQVGSGNTIYF
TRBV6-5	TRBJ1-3	CASMGRDSSGNTIYF
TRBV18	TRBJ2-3	CASSLPRPHTQYF
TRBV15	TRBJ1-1	CATSTGQLNTEAFF
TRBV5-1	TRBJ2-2	CASSSTDRGELFF
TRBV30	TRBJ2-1	CAWSVGGLVNEQFF
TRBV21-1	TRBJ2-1	CASSKWAAASGRVRAYNEQFF
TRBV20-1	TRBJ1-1	CSASGGAQTEAFF
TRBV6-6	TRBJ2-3	CASSQGRGVGADTQYF
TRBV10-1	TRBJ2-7	CASSESDSRFSYEQYF
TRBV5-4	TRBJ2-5	CASSPDRGTPETQYF
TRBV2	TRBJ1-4	CASSETGTGNEKLFF
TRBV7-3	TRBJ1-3	CASSLRPSGLQFISGNTIYF
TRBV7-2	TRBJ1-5	CASSQGTPRGQPQHF
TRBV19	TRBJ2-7	CASRRTSGTYEQYF
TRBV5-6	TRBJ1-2	CASRPDRLRGYTF
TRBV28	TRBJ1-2	CASSPAGGYYGYTF
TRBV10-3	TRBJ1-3	CATSSNTIYF
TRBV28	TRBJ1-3	CASSFGGAGNTIYF
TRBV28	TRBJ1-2	CASSLRPDTYGYTF
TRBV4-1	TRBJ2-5	CASSQGGKGTQYF
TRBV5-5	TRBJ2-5	CASSLVGQQGTKTQYF
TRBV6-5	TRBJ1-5	CASTERANQPQHF
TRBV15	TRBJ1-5	CATSRGQTSGQPQHF
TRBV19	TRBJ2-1	CASSTLTGRSYNEQFF
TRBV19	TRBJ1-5	CASGLDRSYNQPQHF
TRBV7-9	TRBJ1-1	CASSNMNTEAFF
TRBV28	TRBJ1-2	CASSLSSYGYTF
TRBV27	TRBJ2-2	CASSLDRGGTGELFF
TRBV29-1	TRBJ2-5	CSARVRQETQYF
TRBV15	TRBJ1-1	CATSRDRDTEAFF
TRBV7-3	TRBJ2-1	CASSPRLAGYNEQFF
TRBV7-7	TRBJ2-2	CASSKQGIMTGTGELFF
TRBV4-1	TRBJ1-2	CASSSDRGYGYTF
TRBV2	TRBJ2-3	CASSEIAYDTQYF
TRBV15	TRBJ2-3	CATRNYFVRPVYDTQYF
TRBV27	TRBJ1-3	CASSPSAGEWSGNTIYF
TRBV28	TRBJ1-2	CASTYRDRGVRGYTF
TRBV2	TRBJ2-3	CASSEGTIKVNTQYF
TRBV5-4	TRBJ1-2	CASSAVGVRGLNYGYTF
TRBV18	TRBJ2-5	CASSREVQETQYF
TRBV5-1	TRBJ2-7	CASSARTAPYEQYF
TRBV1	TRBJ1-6	CTSSQDYRGPYNSPLHF
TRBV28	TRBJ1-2	CASSLSQGQSGYTF
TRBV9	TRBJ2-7	CASSPRSGTGTYEQYF
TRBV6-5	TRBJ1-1	CASSYFRELNTEAFF
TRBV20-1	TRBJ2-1	CSARDRRRGFF